This T cell receptor (beta chain) was recorded in a study of blood T cell repertoires in COVID-19. Two negative PCRs, clearance, or symptom resolution were required of recovered Cohort 3 donors. This CDR3 contains 18 residues. From germline, CDR1 is LGHNA and CDR2 YNFKEQ. With 3 bases clipped from V and 0 bases from J, the junction kept 8 bases outside the gene matches. Assay: immunoSEQ multiplex PCR; the TCRdb copy retains only in-frame clones and omits some. Among some 150,000 clones listed, about 80% were seen once. Material: PBMCs or T cells enriched from blood (not recorded which). The rearrangement uses TRBV4-2 and TRBJ1-3, with 10 bases fitting TRBD1. This TCR derives from a woman aged 50 to 65 who had recovered from COVID-19. Here the CDR3 DNA reads TGTGCCAGCAGCCATCCGGGACAGGGGACAAGCTCTGGAAACACCATATATTTT. Translated, it gives CASSHPGQGTSSGNTIYF.